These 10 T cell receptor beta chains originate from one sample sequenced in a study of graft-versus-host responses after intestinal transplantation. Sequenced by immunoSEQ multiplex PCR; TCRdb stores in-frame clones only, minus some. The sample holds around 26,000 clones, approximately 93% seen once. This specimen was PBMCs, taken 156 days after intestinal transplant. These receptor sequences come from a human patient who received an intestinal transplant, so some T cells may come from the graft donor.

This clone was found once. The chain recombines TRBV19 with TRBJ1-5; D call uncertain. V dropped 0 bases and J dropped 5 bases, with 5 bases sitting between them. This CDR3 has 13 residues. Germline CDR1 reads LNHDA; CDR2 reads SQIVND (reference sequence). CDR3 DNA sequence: TGTGCCAGTAGTATAGATGCGTATCAGCCCCAGCATTTT. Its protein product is CASSIDAYQPQHF. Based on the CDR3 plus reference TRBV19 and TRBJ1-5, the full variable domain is DGGITQSPKYLFRKEGQNVTLSCEQNLNHDAMYWYRQDPGQGLRLIYYSQIVNDFQKGDIAEGYSVSREKKESFPLTVTSAQKNPTAFYLCASSIDAYQPQHFGDGTRLSIL.

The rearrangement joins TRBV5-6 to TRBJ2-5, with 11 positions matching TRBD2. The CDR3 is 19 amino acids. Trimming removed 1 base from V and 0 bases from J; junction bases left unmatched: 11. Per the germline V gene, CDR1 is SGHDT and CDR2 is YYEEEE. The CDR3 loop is CASSLLLAGVEGHQETQYF. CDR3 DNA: TGTGCCAGCAGCTTGTTACTAGCGGGAGTAGAGGGGCACCAAGAGACCCAGTACTTC.

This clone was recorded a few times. The CDR3 DNA follows: TGTGCCAGCAGTGAAAGGGCCAGCTATGGCTACACCTTC. It encodes CASSERASYGYTF. This chain connects TRBV2 to TRBJ1-2; D gene unclear. CDR1 SNHLY and CDR2 FYNNEI come from the germline V gene. CDR3 length equals 13 residues. V was shortened by 2 bases and J by 4 bases, with 8 bases between the two germline ends. The entire variable domain, with the rest obtained from reference TRBV2 and TRBJ1-2, is as follows: EPEVTQTPSHQVTQMGQEVILRCVPISNHLYFYWYRQILGQKVEFLVSFYNNEISEKSEIFDDQFSVERPDGSNFTLKIRSTKLEDSAMYFCASSERASYGYTFGSGTRLTVV.

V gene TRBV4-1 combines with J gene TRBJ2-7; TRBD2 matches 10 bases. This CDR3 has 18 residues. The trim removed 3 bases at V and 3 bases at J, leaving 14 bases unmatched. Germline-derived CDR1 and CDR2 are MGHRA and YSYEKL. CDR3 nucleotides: TGCGCCAGCAGCCAGAAGGGGGGGAAAGCGGGAGGGGTCTACGAGCAGTACTTC. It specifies CASSQKGGKAGGVYEQYF.

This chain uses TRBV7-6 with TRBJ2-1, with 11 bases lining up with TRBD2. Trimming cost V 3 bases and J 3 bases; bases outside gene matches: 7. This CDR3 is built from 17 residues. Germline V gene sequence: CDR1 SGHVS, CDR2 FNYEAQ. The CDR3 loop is CASSFTTGLADYNEQFF. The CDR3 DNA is TGTGCCAGCAGCTTCACGACGGGACTAGCGGACTACAATGAGCAGTTCTTC. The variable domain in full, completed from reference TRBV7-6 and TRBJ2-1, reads GAGVSQSPRYKVTKRGQDVALRCDPISGHVSLYWYRQALGQGPEFLTYFNYEAQQDKSGLPNDRFSAERPEGSISTLTIQRTEQRDSAMYRCASSFTTGLADYNEQFFGPGTRLTVL.

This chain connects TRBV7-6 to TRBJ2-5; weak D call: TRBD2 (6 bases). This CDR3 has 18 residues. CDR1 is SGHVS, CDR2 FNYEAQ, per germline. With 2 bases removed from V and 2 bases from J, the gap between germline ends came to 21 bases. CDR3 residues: CASSLKRGSPGGQETQYF. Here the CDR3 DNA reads TGTGCCAGCAGCTTAAAACGGGGGAGCCCTGGGGGGCAAGAGACCCAGTACTTC.

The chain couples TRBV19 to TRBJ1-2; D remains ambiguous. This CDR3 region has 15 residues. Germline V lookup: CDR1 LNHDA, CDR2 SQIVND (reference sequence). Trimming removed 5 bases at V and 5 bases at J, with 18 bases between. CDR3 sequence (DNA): TGTGCCAGTAGTGTACAGATCCCGGCCAATTATGGCTACACCTTC. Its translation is CASSVQIPANYGYTF.

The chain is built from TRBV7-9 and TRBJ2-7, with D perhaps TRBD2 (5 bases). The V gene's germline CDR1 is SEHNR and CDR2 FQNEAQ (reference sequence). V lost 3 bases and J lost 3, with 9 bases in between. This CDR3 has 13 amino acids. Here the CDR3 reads CASSLATSYEQYF. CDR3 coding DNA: TGTGCCAGCAGCTTGGCTACTAGCTACGAGCAGTACTTC.

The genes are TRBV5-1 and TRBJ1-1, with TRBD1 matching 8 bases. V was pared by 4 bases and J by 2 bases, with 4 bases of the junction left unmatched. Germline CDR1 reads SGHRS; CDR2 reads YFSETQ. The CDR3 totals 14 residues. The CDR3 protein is CASSPRGRNTEAFF. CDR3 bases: TGCGCCAGCAGCCCCAGGGGGCGTAACACTGAAGCTTTCTTT.

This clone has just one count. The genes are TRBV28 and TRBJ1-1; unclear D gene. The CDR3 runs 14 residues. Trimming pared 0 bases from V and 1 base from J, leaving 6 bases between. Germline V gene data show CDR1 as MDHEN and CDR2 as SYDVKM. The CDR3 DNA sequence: TGTGCCAGCAGTTTATGGGCAGCGAACACTGAAGCTTTCTTT. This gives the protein CASSLWAANTEAFF.